Below, 11 T cell receptor beta chains from the same sample are listed, as sequenced in a study of T cells after yellow fever vaccination. A single record per CDR3 protein comes from TCRdb applying MiXCR to the 5' RACE reads. Of about 550,000 distinct CDR3 sequences detected, 15% to 20% appear once; the ten largest clones hold 14%. The sample was PBMCs, taken 15 days after the yellow fever booster vaccination. Receptors were obtained from a young man who received the YFV17D yellow fever vaccine.

The chain uses TRBV2 and TRBJ2-7; 9 nucleotides match TRBD1. Germline values: CDR1 SNHLY, CDR2 FYNNEI. The J segment lost 0 bases and the V segment lost 4 bases, leaving 4 bases of the junction unmatched. This CDR3 comprises 15 residues. The CDR3 spells CASSGTGAISYEQYF. The CDR3, as DNA: TGTGCCAGCAGTGGGACAGGGGCTATCTCCTACGAGCAGTACTTC. The full variable domain, rest sourced from reference TRBV2 and TRBJ2-7, is EPEVTQTPSHQVTQMGQEVILRCVPISNHLYFYWYRQILGQKVEFLVSFYNNEISEKSEIFDDQFSVERPDGSNFTLKIRSTKLEDSAMYFCASSGTGAISYEQYFGPGTRLTVT.

The CDR3: CASSQDRMWGFETQYF. Here the CDR3 DNA reads TGCGCCAGCAGCCAAGATAGAATGTGGGGATTTGAGACCCAGTACTTC. The chain couples TRBV4-3 to TRBJ2-5; unclear D gene. The CDR3 has 16 amino acids. CDR1 is LGHNA and CDR2 is YSLEER in the germline V gene. The V end lost 0 bases, the J end lost 5 bases, and 16 bases lay between the germline ends.

This clonotype turned up a few times. The rearrangement joins TRBV11-2 to TRBJ2-2; the D is unclear. Germline CDR1 reads SGHAT; CDR2 reads FQNNGV. CDR3 length: 13 residues. Trimming cost V 2 bases and J 7 bases, with 8 bases left between them. Here the CDR3 reads CASSLTAVGELFF. The CDR3 region has the DNA TGTGCCAGCAGCTTAACCGCGGTCGGGGAGCTGTTTTTT.

This rearrangement joins TRBV20-1 to TRBJ2-1; 11 bases fit TRBD2. The V gene end was trimmed by 6 bases and the J gene end by 8 bases; junction bases not matched to a gene: 9. Per the germline V gene, CDR1 is DFQATT and CDR2 is SNEGSKA (reference sequence). The CDR3 contains 14 residues. The CDR3: CSASPSGRLYEQFF. CDR3 DNA sequence: TGCAGTGCCTCCCCTAGCGGGAGGCTCTATGAGCAGTTCTTC.

This clonotype came up a few times. V is TRBV12-3 or TRBV12-4 and J is TRBJ2-6; D gene ambiguous. Trimming pared 4 bases from V and 3 bases from J, leaving 7 bases between. CDR3 length: 14 amino acids. In nucleotides, the CDR3 is TGTGCCAGCAGTTGGCTAGATGGGGCCAACGTCCTGACTTTC. Residues: CASSWLDGANVLTF.

This clonotype occurred a few times. The rearrangement joins TRBV6-1 to TRBJ2-1, with TRBD2 identical over 7 bases. The CDR3 runs 18 residues. V trimming: 6 bases; J trimming: 0 bases; junction bases outside the gene matches: 14. CDR1 MNHNS and CDR2 SASEGT come from the germline V gene. DNA for the CDR3: TGTGCCAGCAGCCCCGTTGGAGTAGCGGGTAGCTCCTACAATGAGCAGTTCTTC. This sequence encodes CASSPVGVAGSSYNEQFF.

This clonotype was counted between two and nine times. The chain couples TRBV7-3 to TRBJ2-2, with a tentative D call TRBD1 (6 bases). CDR1 SGHTA and CDR2 FQGTGA come from the germline V gene. The CDR3 runs to 12 residues. V was cut by 5 bases and J by 9 bases, with 10 bases left in between. As DNA, the CDR3 is TGTGCCAGCAGCCCACAGGGAAGGGAGCTGTTTTTT. As protein: CASSPQGRELFF.

The chain has TRBV29-1 and TRBJ2-3; D possibly corresponds to TRBD1 (6 bases). CDR1 SQVTM and CDR2 ANQGSEA come from the germline V gene. V gave up 5 bases and J gave up 15 bases, with 18 bases separating them. The CDR3 is made up of 11 amino acids. CDR3 residues: CSVTERDKKYF. In DNA, the CDR3 is TGCAGCGTTACAGAGAGGGACAAAAAATATTTT.

The chain couples TRBV5-6 to TRBJ2-2; D is unresolved. Germline V gene data show CDR1 as SGHDT and CDR2 as YYEEEE. The CDR3 is 17 residues long. The V end was cut by 0 bases, the J end by 4 bases, with 16 bases between. The CDR3 DNA reads as TGTGCCAGCAGCTTGGGCAGAGGCCGGAGCCCCACCGGGGAGCTGTTTTTT. Protein: CASSLGRGRSPTGELFF. Full variable domain (remainder filled in from reference TRBV5-6 and TRBJ2-2): DAGVTQSPTHLIKTRGQQVTLRCSPKSGHDTVSWYQQALGQGPQFIFQYYEEEERQRGNFPDRFSGHQFPNYSSELNVNALLLGDSALYLCASSLGRGRSPTGELFFGEGSRLTVL.

The sample holds many counts of this clonotype. The junction differs from germline at one of its ends, possibly a read error. CDR3 in DNA: TGTGCCAGCAGCTTAGACTACGAGCAGTACTTC. Translation gives CASSLDYEQYF. V usage is TRBV12-3 or TRBV12-4 and J usage is TRBJ2-7; D unclear. The CDR3 length is 11 residues.

The chain joins TRBV11-2 to TRBJ2-1, with D possibly matching TRBD2 (5 bases). CDR1 and CDR2 from the germline V gene are SGHAT and FQNNGV. This CDR3 is 15 amino acids long. The ends were cut back, 3 bases at V and 3 bases at J, with 12 bases in the middle. CDR3 amino acids: CASSLELAIYNEQFF. Here the CDR3 DNA reads TGTGCCAGCAGCTTGGAGTTAGCGATCTACAATGAGCAGTTCTTC.